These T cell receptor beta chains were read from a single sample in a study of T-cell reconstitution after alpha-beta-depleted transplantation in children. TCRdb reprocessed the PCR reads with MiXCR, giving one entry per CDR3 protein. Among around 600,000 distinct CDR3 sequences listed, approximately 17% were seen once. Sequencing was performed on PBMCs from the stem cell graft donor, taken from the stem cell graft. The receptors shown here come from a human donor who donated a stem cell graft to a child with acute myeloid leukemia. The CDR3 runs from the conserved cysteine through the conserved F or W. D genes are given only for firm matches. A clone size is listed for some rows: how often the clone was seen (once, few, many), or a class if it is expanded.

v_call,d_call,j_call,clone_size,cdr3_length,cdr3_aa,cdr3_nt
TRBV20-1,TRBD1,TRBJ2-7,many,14,CSAYTGGRSYEQYF,TGCAGTGCTTATACAGGGGGCCGATCCTACGAGCAGTACTTC
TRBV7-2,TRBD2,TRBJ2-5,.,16,CASSLNRAGGQETQYF,TGTGCCAGCAGCTTAAACAGAGCGGGGGGGCAAGAGACCCAGTACTTC
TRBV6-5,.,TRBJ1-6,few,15,CASSYSPEFNSPLHF,TGTGCCAGCAGTTACTCGCCAGAATTCAATTCACCCCTCCACTTT
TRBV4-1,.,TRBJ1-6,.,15,CASSQDERRGSPLHF,TGCGCCAGCAGCCAAGATGAACGGAGAGGATCACCCCTCCACTTT
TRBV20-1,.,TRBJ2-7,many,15,CSARDLVSRADEQYF,TGCAGTGCTAGAGATCTAGTAAGCAGGGCGGACGAGCAGTACTTC
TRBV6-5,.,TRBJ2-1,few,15,CASSYGGGPYNEQFF,TGTGCCAGCAGTTACGGGGGGGGGCCCTACAATGAGCAGTTCTTC
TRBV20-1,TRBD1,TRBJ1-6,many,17,CSARAGQGTSYNSPLHF,TGCAGTGCTAGAGCCGGACAGGGAACCTCCTATAATTCACCCCTCCACTTT
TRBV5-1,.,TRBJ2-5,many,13,CASREGVQETQYF,TGCGCCAGCAGGGAGGGAGTTCAAGAGACCCAGTACTTC
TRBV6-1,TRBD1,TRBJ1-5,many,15,CASSTGTGASPPQHF,TGTGCCAGCAGTACCGGGACAGGGGCCTCTCCGCCCCAGCATTTT
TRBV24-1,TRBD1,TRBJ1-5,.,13,CATSDRGEGPQHF,TGTGCCACCAGCGACAGGGGGGAAGGGCCCCAGCATTTT
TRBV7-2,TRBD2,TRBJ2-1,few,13,CASSFGLAIEQFF,TGTGCCAGCAGCTTCGGACTAGCGATTGAGCAGTTCTTC
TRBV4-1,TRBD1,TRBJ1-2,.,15,CASSLTGGSAVGYTF,TGCGCCAGCAGCCTTACAGGGGGCTCGGCGGTCGGCTACACCTTC
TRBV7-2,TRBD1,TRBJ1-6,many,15,CASSAGQGLNSPLHF,TGTGCCAGCAGCGCTGGACAGGGGCTTAATTCACCCCTCCACTTT
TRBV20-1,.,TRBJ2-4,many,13,CSAGDLGKNIQYF,TGCAGTGCTGGGGACCTCGGCAAAAACATTCAGTACTTC
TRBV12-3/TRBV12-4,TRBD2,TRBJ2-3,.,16,CASSLRGGGPTDTQYF,TGTGCCAGCAGTTTACGGGGCGGGGGACCCACAGATACGCAGTATTTT
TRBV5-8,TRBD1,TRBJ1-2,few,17,CASSRTGGRLTNYGYTF,TGTGCCAGCAGCCGCACAGGGGGAAGACTCACTAACTATGGCTACACCTTC
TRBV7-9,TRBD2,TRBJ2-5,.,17,CASSSSTVFSGGETQYF,TGTGCCAGCAGCTCCTCTACAGTTTTTAGCGGGGGCGAGACCCAGTACTTC
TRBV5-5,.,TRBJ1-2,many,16,CASSPPPGAMSYGYTF,TGTGCCAGCAGCCCCCCGCCGGGGGCGATGAGCTATGGCTACACCTTC
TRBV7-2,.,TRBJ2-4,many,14,CASSPPGAENIQYF,TGTGCCAGCAGCCCCCCCGGGGCGGAAAACATTCAGTACTTC
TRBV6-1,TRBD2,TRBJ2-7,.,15,CASSPTSGGVGDQYF,TGTGCCAGCAGTCCAACTAGCGGGGGGGTTGGCGACCAGTACTTC
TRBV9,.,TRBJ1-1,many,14,CASSVNREYTEAFF,TGTGCCAGCAGCGTAAACCGGGAGTACACTGAAGCTTTCTTT
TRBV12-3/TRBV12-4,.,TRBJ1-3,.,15,CASSFSDAPGNTIYF,TGTGCCAGCAGTTTTTCCGACGCCCCTGGAAACACCATATATTTT